Sequencing of this TCR beta chain was carried out in a study of cytomegalovirus exposure and HLA in healthy donors. Study-wide context: Around 80 million unique TCR sequences came from HLA-typed donors in an early release.

Study-wide points: CMV serostatus alone was available as immune exposure information.

Germline-derived CDR1 and CDR2 are MGHRA and YSYEKL. The CDR3 is 17 amino acids. V shed 1 base and J 4 bases; nucleotides not matched to a gene: 11. The donors were healthy bone marrow donors. PCR used 60 Vbeta primers and 13 Jbeta primers. Generated by immunoSEQ multiplex PCR, the TCRdb table keeps only in-frame clones and is missing some. The table has about 130,000 clones, approximately 80% seen once. About this clone itself: The target antigen is unknown.

The TCR was taken from a male donor in good health and CMV-seronegative. The rearrangement joins TRBV4-1 to TRBJ2-5; 8 bases match TRBD1. Material: PBMCs. This CDR3 is CASSQVGLQGAGETQYF. DNA for the CDR3: TGCGCCAGCAGCCAAGTCGGTTTGCAGGGGGCAGGAGAGACCCAGTACTTC.